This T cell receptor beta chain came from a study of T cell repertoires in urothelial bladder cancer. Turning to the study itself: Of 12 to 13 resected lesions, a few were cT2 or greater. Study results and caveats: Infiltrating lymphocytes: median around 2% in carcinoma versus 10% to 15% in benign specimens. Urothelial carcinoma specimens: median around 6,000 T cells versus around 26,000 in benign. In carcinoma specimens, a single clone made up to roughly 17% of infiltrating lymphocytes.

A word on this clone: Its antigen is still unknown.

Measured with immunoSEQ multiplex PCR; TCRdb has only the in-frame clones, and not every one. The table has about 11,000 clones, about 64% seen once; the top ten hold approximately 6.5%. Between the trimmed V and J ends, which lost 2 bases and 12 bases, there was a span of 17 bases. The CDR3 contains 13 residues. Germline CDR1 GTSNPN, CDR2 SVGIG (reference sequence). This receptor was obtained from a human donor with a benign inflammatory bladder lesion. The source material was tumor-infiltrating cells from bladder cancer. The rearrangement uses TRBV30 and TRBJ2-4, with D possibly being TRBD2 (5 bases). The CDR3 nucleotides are TGTGCCTGGAGTCCCCCGGTACGGACTGGTCAGTACTTC. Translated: CAWSPPVRTGQYF.